This TCR beta chain was identified during a study of beta chain features in type 1 diabetes. Reverse transcription of all isolated RNA meant that expressed TCRB transcripts were sequenced. Profiling relied on immunoSEQ multiplex PCR, and the TCRdb table lists in-frame clones only, not all of them. Of roughly 500,000 clones detected, roughly 11% appear once; the ten largest clones hold 0.045% to 0.05%. V lost 5 bases, J lost 0 bases, and 13 bases lay in between. The CDR3 is made up of 15 amino acids. Germline CDR1 LGHNA, CDR2 YSLEER. Sequencing input: naive CD4+ T cells from blood. The source is a young woman in good health. The chain links TRBV4-3 to TRBJ1-1; no firm D call. The CDR3 loop is CASSWASGLNTEAFF. The CDR3 bases are TGCGCCAGCAGCTGGGCTTCTGGTTTGAACACTGAAGCTTTCTTT.